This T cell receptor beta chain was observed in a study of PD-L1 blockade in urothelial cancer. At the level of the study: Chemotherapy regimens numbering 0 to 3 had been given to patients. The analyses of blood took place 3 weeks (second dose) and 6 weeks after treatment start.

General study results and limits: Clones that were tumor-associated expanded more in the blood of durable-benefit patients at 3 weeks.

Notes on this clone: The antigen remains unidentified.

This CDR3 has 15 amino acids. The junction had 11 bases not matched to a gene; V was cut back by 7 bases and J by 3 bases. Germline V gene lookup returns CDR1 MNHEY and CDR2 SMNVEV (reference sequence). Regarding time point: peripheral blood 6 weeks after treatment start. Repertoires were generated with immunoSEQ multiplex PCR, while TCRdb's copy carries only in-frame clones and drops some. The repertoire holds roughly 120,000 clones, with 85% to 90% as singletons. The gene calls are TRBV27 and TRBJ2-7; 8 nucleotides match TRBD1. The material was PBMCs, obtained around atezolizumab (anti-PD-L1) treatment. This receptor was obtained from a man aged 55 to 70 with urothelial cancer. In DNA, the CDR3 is TGTGCCAGCAAGATCCAGATGGACAGGGTCTACGAGCAGTACTTC. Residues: CASKIQMDRVYEQYF.